Listed here are 16 T cell receptor beta chains from one sample, sequenced in a study of response to subunit inactivated influenza vaccine. TCRdb analysed the RT-PCR reads with MiXCR anew, one entry per CDR3 protein. The profile shows hundreds of thousands of distinct CDR3 sequences, 11% to 15% of them singletons. The sequences come from PBMCs from blood, collected less than 15 days before vaccination. The receptors were gathered from a man aged 50-60 years who received an inactivated influenza vaccine.

This clonotype turned up a few times. The gene calls are TRBV5-1 and TRBJ2-2, with no clear D. Trimming took off 0 bases at V and 4 bases at J, with 13 bases between the two ends. The germline gives CDR1 SGHRS, CDR2 YFSETQ. The CDR3 runs 16 residues. The CDR3 loop reads CASSLGIVPSTGELFF. CDR3 nucleotides: TGCGCCAGCAGCTTGGGTATAGTACCCTCCACCGGGGAGCTGTTTTTT.

This clonotype was observed a few times. The J gene is TRBJ2-1, the V gene TRBV15; TRBD1 might be the D (5 bases). The V end lost 4 bases, the J end lost 8 bases, and 9 bases lay between the germline ends. The germline gives CDR1 LNHNV, CDR2 YYDKDF (reference sequence). The CDR3 sequence is 12 residues long. The CDR3 is CATSTRVDEQFF. CDR3 in DNA: TGTGCCACCAGCACCAGGGTCGATGAGCAGTTCTTC. The full variable domain, its missing parts supplied by reference TRBV15 and TRBJ2-1, is DAMVIQNPRYQVTQFGKPVTLSCSQTLNHNVMYWYQQKSSQAPKLLFHYYDKDFNNEADTPDNFQSRRPNTSFCFLDIRSPGLGDTAMYLCATSTRVDEQFFGPGTRLTVL.

This clonotype was seen more than once but under ten times. The chain uses TRBV7-9 and TRBJ2-3; TRBD1 agrees at 7 bases. Per the germline V gene, CDR1 is SEHNR and CDR2 is FQNEAQ (reference sequence). J was trimmed by 2 bases and V by 5 bases; bases with no gene match: 4. The CDR3 has 14 residues. Here the CDR3 reads CASSPTGNTDTQYF. CDR3 DNA: TGTGCCAGCAGCCCGACAGGGAACACAGATACGCAGTATTTT.

The V gene is TRBV6-2 or TRBV6-3, the J gene TRBJ2-5; TRBD1 aligns across 7 bases. This CDR3 spans 15 amino acids. The junction had 8 bases not matched to a gene; V was cut back by 5 bases and J by 2 bases. CDR1 and CDR2 from the germline V gene are MNHEY and SVGEGT. The CDR3 reads CASSHRTGDQETQYF. The DNA for the CDR3 is TGTGCCAGCAGTCACCGGACAGGAGATCAAGAGACCCAGTACTTC.

A few counts support this clonotype. This chain uses TRBV4-3 with TRBJ2-3, with D possibly matching TRBD1 (6 bases). This CDR3 is 16 amino acids long. V lost 1 base, J lost 0 bases, and 11 bases lay in between. Germline V gene lookup returns CDR1 LGHNA and CDR2 YSLEER. The CDR3 sequence: CASSQGQGFSTDTQYF. The CDR3 coding sequence is TGCGCCAGCAGCCAAGGTCAGGGGTTCAGCACAGATACGCAGTATTTT.

The V and J genes are TRBV6-2 or TRBV6-3 and TRBJ2-1; the match to TRBD2 covers 12 bases. CDR3 size: 22 residues. Germline V CDR1 and CDR2: MNHEY, SVGEGT. V lost 2 bases, J lost 0 bases, and 17 bases stayed unmatched. The CDR3 loop is CASSYSLAGGAYLTSSYNEQFF. As DNA, the CDR3 is TGTGCCAGCAGTTACAGCCTAGCGGGGGGGGCTTACCTGACTAGCTCCTACAATGAGCAGTTCTTC.

This clonotype has only a few counts. The chain links TRBV6-1 to TRBJ2-7; D is ambiguous. This CDR3 contains 13 residues. Germline CDR1 and CDR2: MNHNS and SASEGT. V was cut by 6 bases and J by 6 bases, with 15 bases left in between. The CDR3 spells CASSPNNRGEQYF. The CDR3 DNA reads TGTGCCAGCAGCCCCAACAACAGAGGCGAGCAGTACTTC.

This clonotype was detected many times. This chain connects TRBV4-2 to TRBJ2-7; a weak D match, TRBD1 (6 bases). Trimming removed 4 bases from V and 0 bases from J, with 13 bases in between. Germline V CDR1 and CDR2: LGHNA, YNFKEQ. The CDR3 extends over 15 amino acids. The CDR3 loop reads CASSRNRASSYEQYF. Written as DNA, the CDR3 is TGTGCCAGCAGCCGTAACAGGGCATCCTCCTACGAGCAGTACTTC.

This chain links TRBV12-3 or TRBV12-4 with TRBJ2-2, with a possible D match to TRBD2 (7 bases). V was shortened by 6 bases and J by 8 bases, with 19 bases between the two germline ends. CDR3 length: 15 amino acids. The CDR3 DNA sequence: TGTGCCAGCAGATCCACGGGGGGCCAGAGGGGGGAGCTGTTTTTT. Protein: CASRSTGGQRGELFF.

CDR3 sequence reads: CSARDPIAAFTDTQYF. The CDR3 DNA is TGCAGTGCTAGAGATCCGATCGCCGCCTTCACAGATACGCAGTATTTT. This chain connects TRBV20-1 to TRBJ2-3; D not resolved. The CDR3 covers 16 residues. Germline loops: CDR1 DFQATT, CDR2 SNEGSKA (reference sequence). Between the trimmed V and J ends, which lost 0 bases and 2 bases, there was a span of 15 bases.

This clonotype was recorded a few times. This chain uses TRBV5-1 with TRBJ1-4, with D possibly TRBD1 on 6 matching bases. The germline V gene has CDR1 SGHRS and CDR2 YFSETQ. CDR3 length: 13 residues. Trimming took 4 bases from V and 7 from J, leaving 11 bases between them. CDR3 DNA: TGCGCCAGCAGCGCTGACAGGAGTGAAAAACTGTTTTTT. Residues: CASSADRSEKLFF.

The count of this clonotype is one. The chain joins TRBV6-5 to TRBJ2-7; TRBD1 agrees at 7 bases. Unmatched junction bases numbered 10, after V lost 2 bases and J lost 6 bases. Germline loops: CDR1 MNHEY, CDR2 SVGAGI. The CDR3 is made up of 15 amino acids. Written as DNA, the CDR3 is TGTGCCAGCAGTTACACAGGGGATTCCGTCTTCGAGCAGTACTTC. It specifies CASSYTGDSVFEQYF.

Ten or more counts support this clonotype. V usage is TRBV5-1 and J usage is TRBJ1-2; D gene unclear. V gave up 3 bases and J gave up 8 bases, with 14 bases separating them. CDR1 is SGHRS and CDR2 is YFSETQ in the germline V gene. This CDR3 region has 13 residues. CDR3 sequence reads: CASSSGSGYGYTF. In DNA form, the CDR3 reads TGCGCCAGCAGCTCCGGGAGCGGCTACGGCTACACCTTC. Full variable domain (missing parts from reference TRBV5-1 and TRBJ1-2): KAGVTQTPRYLIKTRGQQVTLSCSPISGHRSVSWYQQTPGQGLQFLFEYFSETQRNKGNFPGRFSGRQFSNSRSEMNVSTLELGDSALYLCASSSGSGYGYTFGSGTRLTVV.

A few counts support this clonotype. This chain connects TRBV28 to TRBJ1-2; unclear D gene. The V gene lost 6 bases and the J gene lost 2 bases, with 10 bases spanning the gap. This CDR3 is 13 amino acids long. Germline V gene lookup returns CDR1 MDHEN and CDR2 SYDVKM. CDR3 DNA sequence: TGTGCCAGCAGAATACCGGGGAACTATGGCTACACCTTC. Its translation is CASRIPGNYGYTF.

This clonotype was found a few times. Written as DNA, the CDR3 is TGTGCCAGCAGCCCCCGCCCCAGTAACACTGAAGCTTTCTTT. Its protein product is CASSPRPSNTEAFF. The chain joins TRBV14 to TRBJ1-1; D not resolved. Trimming shortened V by 4 bases and J by 2 bases, and 11 bases separated the two germline ends. Germline lookup yields CDR1 SGHDN and CDR2 FVKESK. The CDR3 consists of 14 residues.

The V and J genes are TRBV7-9 and TRBJ2-3; D uncertain. The CDR3 is made up of 15 amino acids. Germline CDR1 and CDR2: SEHNR and FQNEAQ (reference sequence). V dropped 1 base and J dropped 2 bases, with 10 bases sitting between them. Here the CDR3 DNA reads TGTGCCAGCAGCTTAGACCCCGGGCCCACAGATACGCAGTATTTT. This encodes CASSLDPGPTDTQYF.